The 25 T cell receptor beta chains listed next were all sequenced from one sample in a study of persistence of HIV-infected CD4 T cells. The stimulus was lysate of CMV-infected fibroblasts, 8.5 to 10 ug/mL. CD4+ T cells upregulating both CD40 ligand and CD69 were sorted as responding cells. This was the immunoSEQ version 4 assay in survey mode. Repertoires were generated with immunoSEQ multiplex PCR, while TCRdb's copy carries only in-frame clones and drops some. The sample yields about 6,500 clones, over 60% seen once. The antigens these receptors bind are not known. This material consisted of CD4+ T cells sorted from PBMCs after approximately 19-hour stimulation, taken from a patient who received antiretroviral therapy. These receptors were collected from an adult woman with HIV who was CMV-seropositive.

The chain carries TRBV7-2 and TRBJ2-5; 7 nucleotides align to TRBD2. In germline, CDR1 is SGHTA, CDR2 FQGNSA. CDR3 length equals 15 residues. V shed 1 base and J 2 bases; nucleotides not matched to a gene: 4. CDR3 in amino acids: CASSLVAGPQETQYF. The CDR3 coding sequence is TGTGCCAGCAGCTTAGTAGCGGGCCCACAAGAGACCCAGTACTTC.

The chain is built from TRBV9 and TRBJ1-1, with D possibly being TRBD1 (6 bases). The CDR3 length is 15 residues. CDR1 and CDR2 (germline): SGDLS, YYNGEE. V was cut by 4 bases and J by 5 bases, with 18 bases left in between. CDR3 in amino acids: CASSTDGVRGTEAFF. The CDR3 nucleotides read TGTGCCAGCAGCACCGACGGGGTAAGGGGGACTGAAGCTTTCTTT.

CDR3: CASSEGRGRTYNSPLHF. The CDR3 coding sequence is TGTGCCAGCAGTGAAGGCAGGGGGAGGACCTATAATTCACCCCTCCACTTT. The V gene is TRBV6-1, the J gene TRBJ1-6; 7 bases line up with TRBD1. Germline CDR1 and CDR2: MNHNS and SASEGT. Germline trimming cut 1 base from V and 2 bases from J; bases unmatched to any gene: 5. This CDR3 spans 17 amino acids.

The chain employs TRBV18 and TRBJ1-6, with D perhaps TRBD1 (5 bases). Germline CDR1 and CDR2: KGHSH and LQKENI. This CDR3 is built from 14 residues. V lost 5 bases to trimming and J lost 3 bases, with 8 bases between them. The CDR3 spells CASSEGNYNSPLHF. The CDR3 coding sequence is TGTGCCAGCTCAGAGGGGAACTATAATTCACCCCTCCACTTT. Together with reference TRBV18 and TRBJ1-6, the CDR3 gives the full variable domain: NAGVMQNPRHLVRRRGQEARLRCSPMKGHSHVYWYRQLPEEGLKFMVYLQKENIIDESGMPKERFSAEFPKEGPSILRIQQVVRGDSAAYFCASSEGNYNSPLHFGNGTRLTVT.

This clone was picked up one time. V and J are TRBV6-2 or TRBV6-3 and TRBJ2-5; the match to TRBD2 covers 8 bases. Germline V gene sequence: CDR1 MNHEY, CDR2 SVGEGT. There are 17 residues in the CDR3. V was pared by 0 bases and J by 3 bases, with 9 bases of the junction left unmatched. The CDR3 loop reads CASSYSSLRGGEETQYF. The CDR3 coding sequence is TGTGCCAGCAGTTACTCGAGTTTACGGGGGGGCGAAGAGACCCAGTACTTC.

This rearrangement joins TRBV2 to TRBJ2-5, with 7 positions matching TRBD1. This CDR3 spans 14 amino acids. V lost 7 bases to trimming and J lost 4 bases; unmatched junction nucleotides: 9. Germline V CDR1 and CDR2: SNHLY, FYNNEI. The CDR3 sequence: CASMGRQGTETQYF. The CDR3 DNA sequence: TGTGCCAGCATGGGGCGACAGGGAACAGAGACCCAGTACTTC.

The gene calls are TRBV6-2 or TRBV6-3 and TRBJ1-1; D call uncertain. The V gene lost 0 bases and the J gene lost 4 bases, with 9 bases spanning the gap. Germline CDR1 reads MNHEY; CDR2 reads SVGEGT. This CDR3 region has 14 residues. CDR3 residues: CASSYSPALTEAFF. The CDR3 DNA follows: TGTGCCAGCAGTTACTCGCCAGCCCTCACTGAAGCTTTCTTT.

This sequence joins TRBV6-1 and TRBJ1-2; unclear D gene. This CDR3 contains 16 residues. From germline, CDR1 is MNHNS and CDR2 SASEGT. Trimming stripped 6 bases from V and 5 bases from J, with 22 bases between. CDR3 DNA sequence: TGTGCCAGCAGCGAAAACCCGATCTACGAGGGATATGGCTACACCTTC. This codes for CASSENPIYEGYGYTF.

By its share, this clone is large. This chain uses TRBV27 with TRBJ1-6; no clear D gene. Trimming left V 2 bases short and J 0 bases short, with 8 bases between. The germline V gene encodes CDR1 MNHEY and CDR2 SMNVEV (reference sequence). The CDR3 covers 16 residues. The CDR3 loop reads CASSLESRSYNSPLHF. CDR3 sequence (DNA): TGTGCCAGCAGTTTAGAGAGCCGCTCCTATAATTCACCCCTCCACTTT.

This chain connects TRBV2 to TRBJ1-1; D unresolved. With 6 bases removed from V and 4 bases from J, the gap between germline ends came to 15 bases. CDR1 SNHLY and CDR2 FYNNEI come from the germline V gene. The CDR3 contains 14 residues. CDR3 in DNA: TGTGCCAGCAGCGAGTCGGATTGGAGCACTGAAGCTTTCTTT. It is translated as CASSESDWSTEAFF.

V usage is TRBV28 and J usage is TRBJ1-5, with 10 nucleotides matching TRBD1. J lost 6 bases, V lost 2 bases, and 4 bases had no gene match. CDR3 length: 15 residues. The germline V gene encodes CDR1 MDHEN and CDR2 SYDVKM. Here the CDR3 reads CASSLRQGAGQPQHF. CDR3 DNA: TGTGCCAGCAGTTTACGACAGGGGGCGGGTCAGCCCCAGCATTTT.

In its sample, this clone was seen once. In DNA form, the CDR3 reads TGTGCCTGGAGTGACGGCATGAACACTGAAGCTTTCTTT. Its translation is CAWSDGMNTEAFF. The rearrangement uses TRBV30 and TRBJ1-1; D is undetermined. Germline V gives CDR1 GTSNPN, CDR2 SVGIG (reference sequence). There are 13 residues in the CDR3. The V gene lost 1 base and the J gene lost 0 bases, with 6 bases spanning the gap.

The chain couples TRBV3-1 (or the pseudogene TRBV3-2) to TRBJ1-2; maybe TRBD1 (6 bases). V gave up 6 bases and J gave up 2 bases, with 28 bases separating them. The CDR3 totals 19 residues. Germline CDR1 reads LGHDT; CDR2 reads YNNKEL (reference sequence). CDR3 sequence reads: CASSFGQTTLRTTNYGYTF. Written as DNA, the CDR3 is TGTGCCAGCAGTTTCGGACAGACAACTCTTCGAACGACCAACTATGGCTACACCTTC.

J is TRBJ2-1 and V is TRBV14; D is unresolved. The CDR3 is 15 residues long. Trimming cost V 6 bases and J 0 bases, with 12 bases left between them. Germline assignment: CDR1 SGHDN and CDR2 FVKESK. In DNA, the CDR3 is TGTGCCAGCAGGACGAGTTCCCGCTCCTACAATGAGCAGTTCTTC. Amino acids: CASRTSSRSYNEQFF.

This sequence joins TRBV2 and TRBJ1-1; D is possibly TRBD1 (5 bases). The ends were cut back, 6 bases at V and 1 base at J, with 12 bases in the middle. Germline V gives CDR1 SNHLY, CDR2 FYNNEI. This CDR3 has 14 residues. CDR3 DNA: TGTGCCAGCAGATTCAATCAGGGGAACACTGAAGCTTTCTTT. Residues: CASRFNQGNTEAFF.

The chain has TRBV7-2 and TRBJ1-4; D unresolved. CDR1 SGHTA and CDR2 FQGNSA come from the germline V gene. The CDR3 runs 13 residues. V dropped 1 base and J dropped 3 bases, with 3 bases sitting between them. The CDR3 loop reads CASSLEANEKLFF. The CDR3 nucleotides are TGTGCCAGCAGCTTAGAGGCTAATGAAAAACTGTTTTTT.

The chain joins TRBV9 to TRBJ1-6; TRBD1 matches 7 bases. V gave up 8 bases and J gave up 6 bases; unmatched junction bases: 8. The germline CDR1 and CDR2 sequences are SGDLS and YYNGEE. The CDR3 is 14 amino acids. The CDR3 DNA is TGTGCCAGTACAGACAGGGATGGTAATTCACCCCTCCACTTT. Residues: CASTDRDGNSPLHF. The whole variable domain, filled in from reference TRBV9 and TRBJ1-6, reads DSGVTQTPKHLITATGQRVTLRCSPRSGDLSVYWYQQSLDQGLQFLIQYYNGEERAKGNILERFSAQQFPDLHSELNLSSLELGDSALYFCASTDRDGNSPLHFGNGTRLTVT.

CDR3 bases: TGTGCCAGCAGTGATTACACAGGGGTGGGGCCCCTCGAGCAGTACTTC. Protein: CASSDYTGVGPLEQYF. This chain connects TRBV25-1 to TRBJ2-7; 7 bases map to TRBD1. The CDR3 runs to 16 residues. The trim removed 3 bases at V and 6 bases at J, leaving 14 bases unmatched. Germline CDR1 reads MGHDK; CDR2 reads SYGVNS.

The CDR3 reads CASSQDRGGFNGYTF. The CDR3 DNA reads TGTGCCAGCAGCCAAGATCGGGGGGGATTCAATGGCTACACCTTC. The chain employs TRBV4-2 and TRBJ1-2; maybe TRBD1 (5 bases). CDR3 length equals 15 residues. Trimming cost V 0 bases and J 6 bases, with 14 bases left between them. From germline, CDR1 is LGHNA and CDR2 YNFKEQ.

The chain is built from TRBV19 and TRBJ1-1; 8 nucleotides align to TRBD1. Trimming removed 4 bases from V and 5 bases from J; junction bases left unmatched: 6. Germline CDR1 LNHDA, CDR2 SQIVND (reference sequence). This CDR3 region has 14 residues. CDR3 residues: CASSTSGGRTEAFF. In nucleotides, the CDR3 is TGTGCCAGTAGTACCTCAGGGGGCAGGACTGAAGCTTTCTTT.

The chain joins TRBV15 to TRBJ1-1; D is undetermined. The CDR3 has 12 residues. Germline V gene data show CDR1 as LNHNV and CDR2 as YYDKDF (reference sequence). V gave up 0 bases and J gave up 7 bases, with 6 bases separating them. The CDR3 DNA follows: TGTGCCACCAGCAGAGAGGGCGGTGAAGCTTTCTTT. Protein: CATSREGGEAFF.

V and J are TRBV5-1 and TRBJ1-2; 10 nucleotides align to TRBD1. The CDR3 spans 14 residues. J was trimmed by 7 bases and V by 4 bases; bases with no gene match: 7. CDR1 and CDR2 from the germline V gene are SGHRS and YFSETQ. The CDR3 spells CASSIGTGEGGYTF. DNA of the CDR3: TGCGCCAGCAGCATTGGGACAGGGGAGGGTGGCTACACCTTC.

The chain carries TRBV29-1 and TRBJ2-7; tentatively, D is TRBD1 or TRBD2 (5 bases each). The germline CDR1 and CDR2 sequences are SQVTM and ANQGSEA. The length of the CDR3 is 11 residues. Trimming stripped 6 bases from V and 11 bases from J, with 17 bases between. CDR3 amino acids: CSVEGVSGKYF. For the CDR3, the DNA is TGCAGCGTCGAGGGCGTCTCAGGGAAGTACTTC.

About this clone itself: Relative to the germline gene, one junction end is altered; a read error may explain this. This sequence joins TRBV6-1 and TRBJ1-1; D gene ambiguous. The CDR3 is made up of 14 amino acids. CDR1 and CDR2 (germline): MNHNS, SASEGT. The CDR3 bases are TGTGCCAGCCGTGAGATAGGATTGAACACTGAAGCTTTCTTT. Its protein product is CASREIGLNTEAFF.

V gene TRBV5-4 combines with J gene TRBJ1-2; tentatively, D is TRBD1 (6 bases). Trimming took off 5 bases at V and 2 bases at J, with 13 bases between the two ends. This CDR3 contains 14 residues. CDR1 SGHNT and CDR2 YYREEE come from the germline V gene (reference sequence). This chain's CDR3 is CASSETGINYGYTF. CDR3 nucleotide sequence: TGTGCCAGCAGTGAGACAGGTATCAACTATGGCTACACCTTC.